The 19 T cell receptor beta chains below come from one sample, sequenced in a study of blood T cell repertoires in COVID-19 (dated by TCRdb to about 2020). Library construction relied on the immunoSEQ multiplex PCR assay. TCRdb carries this immuneACCESS record with in-frame sequences only. Its versions omit some clonotypes, under half of them owing to an unresolved V gene in the studies checked, with the rest unexplained. The sample data list 55,000 to 70,000 clones, and about nine tenths of these were observed just once. Approximately 5% of the sample goes to the ten largest clones. The source material was peripheral blood. These receptors all stem from a human donor in a cohort sampled during active COVID-19.

The V gene is TRBV11-1, the J gene TRBJ2-3; D is ambiguous. The CDR3 sequence is 14 residues long. V was pared by 0 bases and J by 5 bases, with 9 bases between. CDR1 and CDR2 from the germline V gene are SGHAT and FQDESV (reference sequence). The CDR3 DNA reads as TGTGCCAGCAGCTTAGCGCCTAGAAAAGATACGCAGTATTTT. Amino acid sequence: CASSLAPRKDTQYF.

The chain joins TRBV10-3 to TRBJ2-7; TRBD1 aligns across 10 bases. CDR3 length: 13 residues. CDR1 is ENHRY and CDR2 is SYGVKD in the germline V gene. With V trimmed by 7 bases and J by 5 bases, 5 bases remained unmatched. This CDR3 is CAINPGQGDEQYF. The CDR3 nucleotides read TGTGCCATCAACCCCGGACAGGGGGACGAGCAGTACTTC.

This chain uses TRBV19 with TRBJ1-4, with TRBD1 matching 9 bases. Germline CDR1 LNHDA, CDR2 SQIVND (reference sequence). V gave up 3 bases and J gave up 8 bases; unmatched junction bases: 4. The CDR3 runs to 14 residues. CDR3 region: CASSIGTGWEKLFF. CDR3 nucleotides: TGTGCCAGTAGTATTGGGACAGGGTGGGAAAAACTGTTTTTT.

The chain carries TRBV15 and TRBJ2-3; D remains unclear. CDR1 is LNHNV and CDR2 is YYDKDF in the germline V gene (reference sequence). This CDR3 has 17 residues. V lost 8 bases and J 4 bases, leaving 25 bases between the germline ends. As DNA, the CDR3 is TGTGCCACCTGGGCCACTGGTCTGATGCCGACCGCAGATACGCAGTATTTT. Translated, it gives CATWATGLMPTADTQYF.

The chain joins TRBV18 to TRBJ2-7; a weak D match, TRBD2 (5 bases). Looked up from germline, CDR1 is KGHSH and CDR2 is LQKENI. The CDR3 runs to 12 residues. V lost 5 bases, J lost 0 bases, and 5 bases lay in between. CDR3: CASSGGSYEQYF. Written as DNA, the CDR3 is TGTGCCAGCTCAGGAGGCTCCTACGAGCAGTACTTC.

The chain links TRBV2 to TRBJ2-1; 8 bases match TRBD2. Germline-derived CDR1 and CDR2 are SNHLY and FYNNEI. The J segment lost 12 bases and the V segment lost 3 bases, leaving 10 bases of the junction unmatched. CDR3 length: 14 residues. CDR3 in DNA: TGTGCCAGCAGTGAGGGACGGGGGGGTTCCCGGCAGTTCTTC. It codes for CASSEGRGGSRQFF.

J is TRBJ1-2 and V is TRBV5-1; 7 positions agree with TRBD1. The CDR3 has 14 amino acids. After removal of 0 bases from V and 4 bases from J, the junction contained 3 bases not matched to a gene. Germline values: CDR1 SGHRS, CDR2 YFSETQ. CDR3 sequence: CASSLAGQAYGYTF. CDR3 nucleotide sequence: TGCGCCAGCAGCTTGGCCGGACAGGCCTATGGCTACACCTTC.

CDR3 residues: CASRPPGDRVGAGNSPLHF. The CDR3 DNA sequence: TGCGCCAGCAGACCCCCGGGGGACAGGGTAGGCGCGGGAAATTCACCCCTCCACTTT. The gene calls are TRBV10-1 and TRBJ1-6; 9 nucleotides agree with TRBD1. CDR3 size: 19 residues. Germline loops: CDR1 WNHNN, CDR2 SYGVQD (reference sequence). The J segment lost 7 bases and the V segment lost 6 bases, leaving 19 bases of the junction unmatched.

V gene TRBV18 combines with J gene TRBJ2-1; unclear D gene. The germline V gene encodes CDR1 KGHSH and CDR2 LQKENI. Trimming removed 4 bases at V and 7 bases at J, with 11 bases between. The CDR3 is 13 residues long. For the CDR3, the DNA is TGTGCCAGCTCACTTGAGTTAGTAAATGAGCAGTTCTTC. It codes for CASSLELVNEQFF.

The chain employs TRBV12-5 and TRBJ2-2, with 8 nucleotides matching TRBD1. With V trimmed by 6 bases and J by 6 bases, 12 bases remained unmatched. The CDR3 extends over 16 amino acids. Germline CDR1 LGHNT, CDR2 FRNRAP. The CDR3 loop reads CASGEDRAPQSGELFF. In DNA form, the CDR3 reads TGTGCTAGTGGGGAGGACAGGGCCCCGCAATCCGGGGAGCTGTTTTTT.

This clone was seen a few times. The J gene is TRBJ1-6, the V gene TRBV11-2, with a weak D call TRBD1 (5 bases). CDR3 size: 16 residues. V shed 4 bases and J shed 5 bases, with 15 bases lying between them. Germline lookup yields CDR1 SGHAT and CDR2 FQNNGV. The CDR3 region is CASSWGGGGNNSPLHF. CDR3 DNA: TGTGCCAGCAGCTGGGGAGGTGGGGGGAATAATTCACCCCTCCACTTT. Together with reference TRBV11-2 and TRBJ1-6, the CDR3 gives the full variable domain: EAGVAQSPRYKIIEKRQSVAFWCNPISGHATLYWYQQILGQGPKLLIQFQNNGVVDDSQLPKDRFSAERLKGVDSTLKIQPAKLEDSAVYLCASSWGGGGNNSPLHFGNGTRLTVT.

This clone was counted a single time. One junction end disagrees with the germline gene, perhaps due to a read error. The chain carries TRBV29-1 and TRBJ2-1, with D unclear. The CDR3 covers 13 residues. The V gene's germline CDR1 is SQVTM and CDR2 ANQGSEA. In DNA, the CDR3 is TGCAGCGTTGGGTTAAACATATACACTGAGCAGTTCTTC. Amino acids: CSVGLNIYTEQFF.

This clone was seen a single time. V and J are TRBV6-5 and TRBJ2-1, with TRBD2 matching over 9 bases. J lost 14 bases, V lost 8 bases, and 10 bases had no gene match. Germline CDR1 and CDR2: MNHEY and SVGAGI. The CDR3 is 12 amino acids. The CDR3 nucleotides are TGTGCCAGCGCCAGGCTAGCGGGAACGGAGTTCTTC. This sequence encodes CASARLAGTEFF.

The rearrangement links TRBV5-1 to TRBJ2-7; TRBD2 might be the D (7 bases). This CDR3 region has 14 residues. Germline V CDR1 and CDR2: SGHRS, YFSETQ. Between the trimmed V and J ends, which lost 3 bases and 1 base, there was a span of 11 bases. The CDR3, as DNA: TGCGCCAGCAGCTCCCGGGGGGCATCCTACGAGCAGTACTTC. Residues: CASSSRGASYEQYF.

The chain combines TRBV6-5 with TRBJ1-2; TRBD1 matches 7 bases. The CDR3 sequence is 14 residues long. Germline trimming cut 7 bases from V and 2 bases from J; bases unmatched to any gene: 7. Germline CDR1 and CDR2: MNHEY and SVGAGI. CDR3 in amino acids: CASNKGARNYGYTF. In nucleotides, the CDR3 is TGTGCCAGCAACAAGGGGGCCCGGAACTATGGCTACACCTTC.

The rearrangement uses TRBV19 and TRBJ2-1; 10 bases are shared with TRBD1. This CDR3 region has 20 residues. Germline lookup yields CDR1 LNHDA and CDR2 SQIVND (reference sequence). Trimming removed 3 bases from V and 2 bases from J; junction bases left unmatched: 16. The CDR3 region is CASSIPAAGDRGGPYNEQFF. In nucleotides, the CDR3 is TGTGCCAGTAGTATCCCTGCGGCGGGGGACAGGGGAGGTCCCTACAATGAGCAGTTCTTC.

The chain carries TRBV2 and TRBJ2-4, with 15 nucleotides matching TRBD2. The germline V gene has CDR1 SNHLY and CDR2 FYNNEI. This CDR3 region has 16 residues. Trimming cost V 4 bases and J 9 bases; bases outside gene matches: 7. CDR3 amino acids: CASSGTSGRAGVIQYF. The CDR3 nucleotides read TGTGCCAGCAGTGGGACTAGCGGGAGGGCCGGAGTCATTCAGTACTTC.

The sample holds a few counts of this clone. The CDR3 is CASRNDRDHSPLHF. The CDR3 DNA is TGTGCCAGCAGAAACGACAGGGACCATTCACCCCTCCACTTT. This chain connects TRBV6-5 to TRBJ1-6; TRBD1 agrees at 7 bases. Germline lookup yields CDR1 MNHEY and CDR2 SVGAGI. There are 14 residues in the CDR3. Trimming at V came to 6 bases and at J to 8 bases, leaving 7 bases not matched to a gene.

The genes are TRBV27 and TRBJ2-3, with D perhaps matching TRBD1 (6 bases). The germline V gene encodes CDR1 MNHEY and CDR2 SMNVEV (reference sequence). This CDR3 spans 15 amino acids. V lost 5 bases and J 0 bases, leaving 12 bases between the germline ends. In DNA, the CDR3 is TGTGCCAGCAGTCCGCGGACAGCTAGCACAGATACGCAGTATTTT. Protein: CASSPRTASTDTQYF.